This note documents a single T cell receptor beta chain sequence. Living in roughly 23 US areas, the participants were between roughly 18 and 90 years of age. Clinical history as reported by participants underpinned cohort assignment. Exposed enrollees had met someone with a PCR-confirmed or clinician-diagnosed COVID-19 case at some point within the 2 weeks before study entry. Source study methods: For nucleated cells, counts were estimated from reference gene primer amplification. Clones were read by immunoSEQ multiplex PCR, and TCRdb kept only the in-frame ones, dropping some. That table gives V, J and clone size, and the DNA gave D and trimming. This table holds some 300,000 clones, roughly nine tenths found once. The CDR3 is 18 amino acids. Germline V CDR1 and CDR2: MNHNS, SASEGT. V lost 1 base, J lost 8 bases, and 26 bases lay in between. The sample belongs to a study of blood T cell repertoires in COVID-19.

The receptor comes from a woman younger than 45 who had been exposed to COVID-19. The sequenced material came from PBMCs or T cells enriched from blood (not recorded which). The V and J genes are TRBV6-1 and TRBJ1-2; D may be TRBD1 (6 bases). In DNA form, the CDR3 reads TGTGCCAGCAGTGAAGAAGTAATTTTAGGACAGTTGGATTGGGGCTACACCTTC. Encoded protein: CASSEEVILGQLDWGYTF.